The present T cell receptor beta chain was sequenced within a study of T cells in Graves' hyperthyroidism and ophthalmopathy. Study-wide context: Before treatment of any kind, peripheral blood was taken at initial diagnosis. General observations from the study: Ophthalmopathy onset followed model prediction by a median around 6.6 months.

Amplification yielded TCR beta CDR3 regions, with RNA transcripts as the source. HTBI primers were used for first-round RT-PCR of the TCR CDR3. MiXCR was run by TCRdb on the multiplex PCR reads, yielding one entry per CDR3 protein. The sample lists under 400,000 distinct CDR3 sequences, about a sixth occurring once. The CDR3 sequence is 14 residues long. V lost 3 bases and J lost 4, with 13 bases in between. The germline V gene has CDR1 KGHSH and CDR2 LQKENI. Remarks on this clonotype: Its cognate antigen is unknown.

The clonotype originates from a young woman with Graves' hyperthyroidism that later progressed to Graves' ophthalmopathy. The chain couples TRBV18 to TRBJ2-7, with a weak D call TRBD2 (6 bases). The sequenced sample consisted of blood. In nucleotides, the CDR3 is TGTGCCAGCTCACCTAGGAGGGAGGCGTACGAGCAGTACTTC. Protein product: CASSPRREAYEQYF.